This T cell receptor beta chain was sequenced for a study of T cell responses to AZD1222 COVID-19 vaccine. There are 17 residues in the CDR3. Germline V gives CDR1 SGDLS, CDR2 YYNGEE. Trimming removed 0 bases from V and 2 bases from J, with 17 bases in between. Data came from immunoSEQ multiplex PCR; TCRdb stores just in-frame clones and leaves some out. The sample lists 99,000 or so clones, about four fifths seen once, with 5% in the top ten. Points from the study as a whole: Donor demographics were predominantly white British with a female majority; clonal diversity may be underestimated.

For this clone: Antigen unknown.

The sample here was peripheral blood, taken on day 0 of AZD1222 vaccination. The V gene is TRBV9, the J gene TRBJ1-2; no firm D call. The TCR sequence derives from an adult in good health. CDR3 sequence reads: CASSVETLPGLNYGYTF. CDR3 nucleotide sequence: TGTGCCAGCAGCGTAGAAACCCTCCCCGGTCTAAACTATGGCTACACCTTC.